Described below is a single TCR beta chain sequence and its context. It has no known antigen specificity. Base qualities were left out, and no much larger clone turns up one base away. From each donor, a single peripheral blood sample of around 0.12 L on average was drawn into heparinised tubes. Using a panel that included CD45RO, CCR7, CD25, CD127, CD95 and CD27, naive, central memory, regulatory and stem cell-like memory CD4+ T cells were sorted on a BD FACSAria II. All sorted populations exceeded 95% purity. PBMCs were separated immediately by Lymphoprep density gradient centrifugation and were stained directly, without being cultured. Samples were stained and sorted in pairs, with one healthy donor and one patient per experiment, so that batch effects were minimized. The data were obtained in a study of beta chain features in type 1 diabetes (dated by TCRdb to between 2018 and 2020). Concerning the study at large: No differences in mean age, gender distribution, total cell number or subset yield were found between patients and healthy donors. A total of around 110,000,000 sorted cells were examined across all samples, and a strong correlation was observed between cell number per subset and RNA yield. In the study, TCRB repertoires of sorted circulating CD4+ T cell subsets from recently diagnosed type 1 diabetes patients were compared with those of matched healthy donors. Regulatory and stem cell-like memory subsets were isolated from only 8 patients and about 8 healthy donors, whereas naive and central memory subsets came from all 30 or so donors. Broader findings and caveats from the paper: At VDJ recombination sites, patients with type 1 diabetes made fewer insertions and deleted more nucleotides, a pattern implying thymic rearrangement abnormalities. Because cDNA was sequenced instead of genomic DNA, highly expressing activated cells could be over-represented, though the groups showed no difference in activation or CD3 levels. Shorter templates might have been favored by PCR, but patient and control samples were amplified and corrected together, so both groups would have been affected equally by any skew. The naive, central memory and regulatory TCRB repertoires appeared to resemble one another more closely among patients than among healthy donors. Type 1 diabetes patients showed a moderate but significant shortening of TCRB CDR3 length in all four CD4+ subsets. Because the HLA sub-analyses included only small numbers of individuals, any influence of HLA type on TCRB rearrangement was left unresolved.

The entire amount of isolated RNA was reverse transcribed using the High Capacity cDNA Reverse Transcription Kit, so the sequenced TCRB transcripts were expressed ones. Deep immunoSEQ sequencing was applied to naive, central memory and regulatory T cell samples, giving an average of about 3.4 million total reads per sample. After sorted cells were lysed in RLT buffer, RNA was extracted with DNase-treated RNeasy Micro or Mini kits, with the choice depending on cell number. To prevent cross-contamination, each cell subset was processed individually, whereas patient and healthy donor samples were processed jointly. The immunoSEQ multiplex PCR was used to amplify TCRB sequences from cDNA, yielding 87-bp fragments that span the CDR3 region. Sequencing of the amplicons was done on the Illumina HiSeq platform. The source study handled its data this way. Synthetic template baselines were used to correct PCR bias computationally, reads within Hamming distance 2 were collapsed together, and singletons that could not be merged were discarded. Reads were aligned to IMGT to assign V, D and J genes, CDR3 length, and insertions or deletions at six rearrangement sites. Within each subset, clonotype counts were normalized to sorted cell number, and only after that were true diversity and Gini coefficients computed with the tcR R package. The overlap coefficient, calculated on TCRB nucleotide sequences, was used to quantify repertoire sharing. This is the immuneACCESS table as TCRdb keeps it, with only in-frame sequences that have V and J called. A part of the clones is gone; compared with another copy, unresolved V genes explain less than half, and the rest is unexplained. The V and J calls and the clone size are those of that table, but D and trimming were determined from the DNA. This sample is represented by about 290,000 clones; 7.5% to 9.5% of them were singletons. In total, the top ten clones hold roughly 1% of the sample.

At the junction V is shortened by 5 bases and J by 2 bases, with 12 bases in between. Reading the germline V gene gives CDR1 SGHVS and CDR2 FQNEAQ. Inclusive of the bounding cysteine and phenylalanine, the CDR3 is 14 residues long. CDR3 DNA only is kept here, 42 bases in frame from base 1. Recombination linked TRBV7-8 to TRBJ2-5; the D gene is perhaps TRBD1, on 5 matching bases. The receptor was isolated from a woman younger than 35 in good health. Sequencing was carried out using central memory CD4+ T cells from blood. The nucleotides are TGTGCCAGCAGCCCCCGTAGGGGACAAGAGACCCAGTACTTC. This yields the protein CASSPRRGQETQYF.